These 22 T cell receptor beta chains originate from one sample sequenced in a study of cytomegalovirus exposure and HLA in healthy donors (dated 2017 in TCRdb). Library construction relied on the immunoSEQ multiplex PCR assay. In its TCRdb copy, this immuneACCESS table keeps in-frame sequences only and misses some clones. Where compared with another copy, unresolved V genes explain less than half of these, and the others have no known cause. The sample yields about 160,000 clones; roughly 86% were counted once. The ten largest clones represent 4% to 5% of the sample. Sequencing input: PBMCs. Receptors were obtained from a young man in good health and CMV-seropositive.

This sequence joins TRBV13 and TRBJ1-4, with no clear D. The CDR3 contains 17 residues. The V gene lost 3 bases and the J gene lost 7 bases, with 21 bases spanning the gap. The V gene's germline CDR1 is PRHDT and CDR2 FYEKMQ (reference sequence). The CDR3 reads CASSFSGDTMLAEKLFF. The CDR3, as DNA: TGTGCCAGCAGCTTTAGCGGGGATACAATGTTGGCTGAAAAACTGTTTTTT.

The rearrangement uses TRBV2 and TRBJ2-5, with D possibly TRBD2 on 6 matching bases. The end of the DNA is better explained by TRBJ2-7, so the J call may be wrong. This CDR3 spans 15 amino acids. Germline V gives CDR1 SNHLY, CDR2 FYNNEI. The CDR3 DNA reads TGTGCCAGCAGTGCGGGCGGGATGAGCTCCTACGAGCAGTACTTC. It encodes CASSAGGMSSYEQYF.

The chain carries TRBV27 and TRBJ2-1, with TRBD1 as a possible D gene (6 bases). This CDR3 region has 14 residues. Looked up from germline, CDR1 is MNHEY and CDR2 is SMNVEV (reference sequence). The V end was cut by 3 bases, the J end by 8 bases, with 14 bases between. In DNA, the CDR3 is TGTGCCAGCAGTTTTAACTACAGGGCCCATGAGCAGTTCTTC. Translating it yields CASSFNYRAHEQFF.

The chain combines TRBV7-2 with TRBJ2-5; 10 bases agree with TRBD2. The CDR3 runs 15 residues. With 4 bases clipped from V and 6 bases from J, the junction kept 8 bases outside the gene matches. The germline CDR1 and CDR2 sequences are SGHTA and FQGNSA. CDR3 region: CASSSLTSGKQTQYF. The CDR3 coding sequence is TGTGCCAGCAGCTCCTTAACTAGCGGGAAGCAGACCCAGTACTTC. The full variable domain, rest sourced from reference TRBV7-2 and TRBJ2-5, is GAGVSQSPSNKVTEKGKDVELRCDPISGHTALYWYRQSLGQGLEFLIYFQGNSAPDKSGLPSDRFSAERTGGSVSTLTIQRTQQEDSAVYLCASSSLTSGKQTQYFGPGTRLLVL.

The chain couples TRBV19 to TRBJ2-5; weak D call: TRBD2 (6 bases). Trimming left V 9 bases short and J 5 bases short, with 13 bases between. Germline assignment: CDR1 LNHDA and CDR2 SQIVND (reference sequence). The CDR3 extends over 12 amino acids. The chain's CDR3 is CASRGTEETQYF. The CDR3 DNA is TGTGCCAGCCGGGGGACGGAGGAGACCCAGTACTTC.

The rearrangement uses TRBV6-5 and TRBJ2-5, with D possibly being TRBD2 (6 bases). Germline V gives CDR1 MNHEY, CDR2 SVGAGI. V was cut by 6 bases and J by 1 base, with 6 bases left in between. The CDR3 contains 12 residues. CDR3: CASSGSQETQYF. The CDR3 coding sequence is TGTGCCAGCAGCGGGAGCCAAGAGACCCAGTACTTC.

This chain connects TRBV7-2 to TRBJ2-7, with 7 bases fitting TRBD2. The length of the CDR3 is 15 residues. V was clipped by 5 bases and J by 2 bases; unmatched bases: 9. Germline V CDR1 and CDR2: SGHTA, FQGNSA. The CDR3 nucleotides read TGTGCCAGCAGCCAGACTCCTAGCGGAACCTACGAGCAGTACTTC. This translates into CASSQTPSGTYEQYF. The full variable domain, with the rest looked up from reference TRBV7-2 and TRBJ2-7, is GAGVSQSPSNKVTEKGKDVELRCDPISGHTALYWYRQSLGQGLEFLIYFQGNSAPDKSGLPSDRFSAERTGGSVSTLTIQRTQQEDSAVYLCASSQTPSGTYEQYFGPGTRLTVT.

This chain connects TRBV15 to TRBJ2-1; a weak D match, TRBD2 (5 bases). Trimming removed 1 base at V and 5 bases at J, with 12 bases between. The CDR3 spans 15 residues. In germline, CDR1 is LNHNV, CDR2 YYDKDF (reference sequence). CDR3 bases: TGTGCCACCAGCAGAGTAAGGGAGAGAAACAATGAGCAGTTCTTC. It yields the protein CATSRVRERNNEQFF. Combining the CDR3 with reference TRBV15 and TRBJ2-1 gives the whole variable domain DAMVIQNPRYQVTQFGKPVTLSCSQTLNHNVMYWYQQKSSQAPKLLFHYYDKDFNNEADTPDNFQSRRPNTSFCFLDIRSPGLGDTAMYLCATSRVRERNNEQFFGPGTRLTVL.

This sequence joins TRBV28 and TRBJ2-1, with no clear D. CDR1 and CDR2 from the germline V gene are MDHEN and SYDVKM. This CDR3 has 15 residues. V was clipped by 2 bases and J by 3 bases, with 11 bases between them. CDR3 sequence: CASSLRIESYNEQFF. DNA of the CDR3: TGTGCCAGCAGTTTACGCATCGAGAGCTACAATGAGCAGTTCTTC. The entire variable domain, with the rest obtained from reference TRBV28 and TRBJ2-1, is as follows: DVKVTQSSRYLVKRTGEKVFLECVQDMDHENMFWYRQDPGLGLRLIYFSYDVKMKEKGDIPEGYSVSREKKERFSLILESASTNQTSMYLCASSLRIESYNEQFFGPGTRLTVL.

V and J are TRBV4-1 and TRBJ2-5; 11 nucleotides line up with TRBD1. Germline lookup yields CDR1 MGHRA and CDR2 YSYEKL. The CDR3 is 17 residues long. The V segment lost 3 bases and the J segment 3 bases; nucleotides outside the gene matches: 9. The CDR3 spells CASSQAPVGQGEETQYF. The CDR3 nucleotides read TGCGCCAGCAGCCAGGCCCCTGTGGGACAGGGGGAAGAGACCCAGTACTTC.

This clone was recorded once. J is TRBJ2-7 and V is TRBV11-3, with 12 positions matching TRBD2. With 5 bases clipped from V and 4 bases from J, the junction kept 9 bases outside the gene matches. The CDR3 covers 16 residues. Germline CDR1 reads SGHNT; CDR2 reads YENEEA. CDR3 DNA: TGTGCCAGCAGCCGCCCTGGACTAGCGGGACATTACGAGCAGTACTTC. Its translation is CASSRPGLAGHYEQYF.

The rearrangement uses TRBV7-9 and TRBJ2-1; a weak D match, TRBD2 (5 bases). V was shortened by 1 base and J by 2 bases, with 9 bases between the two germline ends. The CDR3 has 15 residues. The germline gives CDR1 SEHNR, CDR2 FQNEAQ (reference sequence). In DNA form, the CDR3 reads TGTGCCAGCAGCTTAGGGCGGGCGGCCTACAATGAGCAGTTCTTC. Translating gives CASSLGRAAYNEQFF.

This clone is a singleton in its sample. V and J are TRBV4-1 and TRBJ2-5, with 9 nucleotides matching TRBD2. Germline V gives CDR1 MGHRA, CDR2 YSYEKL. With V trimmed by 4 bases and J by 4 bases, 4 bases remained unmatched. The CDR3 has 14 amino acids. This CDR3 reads CASSRVLAGETQYF. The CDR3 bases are TGCGCCAGCAGCCGGGTACTAGCGGGAGAGACCCAGTACTTC.

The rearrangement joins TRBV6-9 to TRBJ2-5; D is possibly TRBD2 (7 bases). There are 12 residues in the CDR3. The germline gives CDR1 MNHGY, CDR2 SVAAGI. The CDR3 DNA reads TGTGTCTTCGGGGGGCTCGGAGAGACCCAGTACTTC. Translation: CVFGGLGETQYF.

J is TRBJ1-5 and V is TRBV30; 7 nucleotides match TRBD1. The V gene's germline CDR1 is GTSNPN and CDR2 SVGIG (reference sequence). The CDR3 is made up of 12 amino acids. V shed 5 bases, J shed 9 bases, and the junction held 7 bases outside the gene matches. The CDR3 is CAWALTGPPQHF. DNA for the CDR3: TGTGCCTGGGCCTTGACAGGGCCGCCCCAGCATTTT.

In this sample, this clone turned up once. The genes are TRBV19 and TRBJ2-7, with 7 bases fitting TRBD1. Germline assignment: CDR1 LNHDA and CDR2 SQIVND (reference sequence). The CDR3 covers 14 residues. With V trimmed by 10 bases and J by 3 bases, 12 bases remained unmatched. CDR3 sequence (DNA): TGTGCCACCAGACACAGGGGTCGGGACTACGAGCAGTACTTC. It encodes CATRHRGRDYEQYF. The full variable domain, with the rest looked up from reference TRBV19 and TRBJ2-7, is DGGITQSPKYLFRKEGQNVTLSCEQNLNHDAMYWYRQDPGQGLRLIYYSQIVNDFQKGDIAEGYSVSREKKESFPLTVTSAQKNPTAFYLCATRHRGRDYEQYFGPGTRLTVT.

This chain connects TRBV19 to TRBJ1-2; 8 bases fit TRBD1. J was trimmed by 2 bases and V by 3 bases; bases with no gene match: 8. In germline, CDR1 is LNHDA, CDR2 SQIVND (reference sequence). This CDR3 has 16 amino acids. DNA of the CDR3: TGTGCCAGTAGTATTCCCGGGACAGGACCAAACTATGGCTACACCTTC. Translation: CASSIPGTGPNYGYTF.

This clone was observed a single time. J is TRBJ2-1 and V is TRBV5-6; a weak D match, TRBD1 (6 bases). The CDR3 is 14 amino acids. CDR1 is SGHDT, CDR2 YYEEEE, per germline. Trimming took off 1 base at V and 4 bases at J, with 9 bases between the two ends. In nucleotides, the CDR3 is TGTGCCAGCAGCTTGACCGGACAGTACAATGAGCAGTTCTTC. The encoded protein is CASSLTGQYNEQFF.

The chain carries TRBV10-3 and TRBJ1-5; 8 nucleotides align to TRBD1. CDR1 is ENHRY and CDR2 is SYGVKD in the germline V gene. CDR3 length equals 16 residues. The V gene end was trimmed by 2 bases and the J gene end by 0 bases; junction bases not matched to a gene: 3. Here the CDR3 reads CAISEGQGASNQPQHF. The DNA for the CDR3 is TGTGCCATCAGTGAGGGTCAGGGGGCTAGCAATCAGCCCCAGCATTTT.

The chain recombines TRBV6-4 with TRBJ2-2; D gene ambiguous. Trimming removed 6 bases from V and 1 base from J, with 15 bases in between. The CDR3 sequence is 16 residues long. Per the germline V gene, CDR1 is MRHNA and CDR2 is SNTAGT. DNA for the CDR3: TGTGCCAGCAGCCTCGAAGGCGGCGGGAACACCGGGGAGCTGTTTTTT. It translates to CASSLEGGGNTGELFF.

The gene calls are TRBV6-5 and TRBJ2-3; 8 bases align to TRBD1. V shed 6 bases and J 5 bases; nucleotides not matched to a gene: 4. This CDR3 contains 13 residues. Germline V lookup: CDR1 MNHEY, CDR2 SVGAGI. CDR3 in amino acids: CASRPTGGDTQYF. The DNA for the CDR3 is TGTGCCAGCAGGCCCACAGGGGGAGATACGCAGTATTTT.

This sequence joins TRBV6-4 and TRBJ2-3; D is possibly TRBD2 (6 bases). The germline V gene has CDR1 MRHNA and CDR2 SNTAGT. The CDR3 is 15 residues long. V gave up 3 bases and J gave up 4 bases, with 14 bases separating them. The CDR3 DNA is TGTGCCAGCAGTGAGGGGGGAGGCGGGGCAGATACGCAGTATTTT. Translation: CASSEGGGGADTQYF.